Below, 14 T cell receptor beta chains from the same sample are listed, as sequenced in a study of identical twins. TCRdb passed the 5' RACE reads through MiXCR, listing each CDR3 protein once. Of around 530,000 distinct CDR3 sequences in the sample, roughly 15% were seen once. This sample was shared with a second study, whose subject was yellow fever vaccine responses in identical twins.

Sequencing used CD4+ T cells sorted from blood. These receptors were taken from a woman between 18 and 29 years old in good health.

This clonotype was seen a handful of times. The chain is built from TRBV5-5 and TRBJ2-2, with unresolved D. The V gene lost 3 bases and the J gene lost 5 bases, with 8 bases spanning the gap. The CDR3 runs 13 residues. Germline CDR1 reads SGHKS; CDR2 reads YYEKEE (reference sequence). CDR3 DNA: TGTGCCAGCAGCTCTACAACTACCGGGGAGCTGTTTTTT. This encodes CASSSTTTGELFF.

The gene calls are TRBV5-1 and TRBJ2-5; D unresolved. The CDR3 has 15 residues. V was pared by 1 base and J by 7 bases, with 17 bases between. Germline lookup yields CDR1 SGHRS and CDR2 YFSETQ. The chain's CDR3 is CASSLRESAVGTQYF. As DNA, the CDR3 is TGCGCCAGCAGCTTGAGAGAGTCTGCGGTGGGGACCCAGTACTTC.

In this sample, this clonotype turned up many times. The chain recombines TRBV25-1 with TRBJ2-5, with a weak D call TRBD2 (6 bases). The CDR3 length is 13 residues. V shed 3 bases and J shed 5 bases, with 10 bases lying between them. Germline lookup yields CDR1 MGHDK and CDR2 SYGVNS. This chain's CDR3 is CASSEGGMETQYF. CDR3 nucleotide sequence: TGTGCCAGCAGTGAGGGGGGTATGGAGACCCAGTACTTC.

J is TRBJ2-5 and V is TRBV20-1; D is possibly TRBD2 (5 bases). The CDR3 consists of 14 residues. Trimming removed 3 bases at V and 0 bases at J, with 11 bases between. The germline V gene encodes CDR1 DFQATT and CDR2 SNEGSKA (reference sequence). The CDR3 here is CSASPAEDQETQYF. Here the CDR3 DNA reads TGCAGTGCTAGTCCAGCGGAGGACCAAGAGACCCAGTACTTC.

This chain links TRBV5-1 with TRBJ1-1; no reliable D call. V dropped 4 bases and J dropped 7 bases, with 11 bases sitting between them. CDR3 length: 12 residues. Germline values: CDR1 SGHRS, CDR2 YFSETQ. The CDR3 protein is CASSRDGYEAFF. Here the CDR3 DNA reads TGCGCCAGCAGCCGTGACGGATATGAAGCTTTCTTT.

The V call is TRBV20-1, the J call TRBJ2-1; unclear D gene. There are 15 residues in the CDR3. Trimming shortened V by 2 bases and J by 0 bases, and 11 bases separated the two germline ends. Per germline, CDR1 DFQATT and CDR2 SNEGSKA (reference sequence). CDR3 bases: TGCAGTGCTAGAAAAGCGCCTAGCTCCTACAATGAGCAGTTCTTC. Amino acids: CSARKAPSSYNEQFF.

The chain recombines TRBV20-1 with TRBJ2-1, with no clear D. The CDR3 totals 12 residues. The ends were cut back, 1 base at V and 8 bases at J, with 9 bases in the middle. CDR1 and CDR2 (germline): DFQATT, SNEGSKA (reference sequence). The CDR3 spells CSARVLRDEQFF. The CDR3 DNA follows: TGCAGTGCTAGAGTACTCCGCGATGAGCAGTTCTTC.

V and J are TRBV12-3 or TRBV12-4 and TRBJ1-1, with D uncertain. Trimming cost V 5 bases and J 1 base, with 11 bases left between them. This CDR3 contains 14 residues. The CDR3 spells CASSPMRTNTEAFF. CDR3 DNA: TGTGCCAGCAGTCCGATGAGGACGAACACTGAAGCTTTCTTT.

This clonotype was counted at least ten times. This rearrangement joins TRBV6-5 to TRBJ2-3; D is perhaps TRBD1 or TRBD2 (7 bases each). The CDR3 consists of 15 residues. V was cut by 0 bases and J by 8 bases, with 15 bases left in between. Germline CDR1 reads MNHEY; CDR2 reads SVGAGI. The chain's CDR3 is CASSYSPGGASTQYF. Here the CDR3 DNA reads TGTGCCAGCAGTTACTCCCCAGGGGGGGCCTCTACGCAGTATTTT.

This clonotype was seen many times. This chain joins TRBV12-3 or TRBV12-4 and TRBJ2-3; 9 nucleotides agree with TRBD1. CDR3 length: 15 residues. With 5 bases clipped from V and 4 bases from J, the junction kept 7 bases outside the gene matches. The CDR3 loop is CASSARDRVPDTQYF. DNA of the CDR3: TGTGCCAGCAGTGCCCGGGACAGGGTGCCAGATACGCAGTATTTT.

This clonotype came up a few times. The chain is built from TRBV6-5 and TRBJ2-3; 7 nucleotides match TRBD2. The trim removed 4 bases at V and 2 bases at J, leaving 9 bases unmatched. The CDR3 loop spans 16 amino acids. The V gene's germline CDR1 is MNHEY and CDR2 SVGAGI. The CDR3 DNA sequence: TGTGCCAGCAGTTCCCCCCGTCTAGCGGCCACAGATACGCAGTATTTT. Translating it yields CASSSPRLAATDTQYF.

The rearrangement links TRBV5-6 to TRBJ2-7; TRBD2 might be the D (5 bases). The CDR3 sequence is 13 residues long. The V gene's germline CDR1 is SGHDT and CDR2 YYEEEE. V lost 1 base and J lost 4, with 9 bases in between. CDR3 region: CASSLWLAYEQYF. The CDR3 nucleotides read TGTGCCAGCAGCTTGTGGCTAGCTTACGAGCAGTACTTC.

J is TRBJ2-1 and V is TRBV28; TRBD1 matches 7 bases. This CDR3 spans 16 amino acids. CDR1 and CDR2 from the germline V gene are MDHEN and SYDVKM. With 5 bases clipped from V and 7 bases from J, the junction kept 14 bases outside the gene matches. This CDR3 reads CASSPIGQVKENEQFF. CDR3 bases: TGTGCCAGCAGTCCAATCGGACAGGTAAAAGAGAATGAGCAGTTCTTC.

This clonotype was detected only a few times. The V call is TRBV3-1, the J call TRBJ2-4; TRBD2 agrees at 7 bases. In germline, CDR1 is LGHDT, CDR2 YNNKEL (reference sequence). This CDR3 is built from 16 residues. V lost 4 bases to trimming and J lost 0 bases; unmatched junction nucleotides: 6. The CDR3 spells CASSLGTGGAKNIQYF. CDR3 nucleotides: TGTGCCAGCAGCCTAGGAACGGGGGGAGCCAAAAACATTCAGTACTTC.